These T cell receptor beta chains were read from a single sample in a study of cytomegalovirus exposure and HLA in healthy donors. The method was immunoSEQ multiplex PCR; TCRdb's version includes in-frame clones alone and lacks a portion of them. This table holds under 250,000 clones, around nine tenths found once. Input material: PBMCs. These receptors were obtained from a man between 18 and 29 years old in good health and CMV-seronegative. CDR3s leave out the opening cysteine and the closing phenylalanine or tryptophan. The order of the fields is J gene, V gene, CDR3 protein.

j_call: TRBJ2-3
v_call: TRBV4-3
cdr3_aa: ASSQDLSTKPSTDTQY

j_call: TRBJ1-2
v_call: TRBV7-9
cdr3_aa: ASSADSYGYT

j_call: TRBJ2-7
v_call: TRBV4-1
cdr3_aa: ASSQVLPSSGSSYEQY

j_call: TRBJ1-1
v_call: TRBV4-3
cdr3_aa: ASSRDRNTEAF

j_call: TRBJ2-1
v_call: TRBV6-5
cdr3_aa: ASSYRHLASAHEQF

j_call: TRBJ2-1
v_call: TRBV13
cdr3_aa: ASSQKRGGGDEQF

j_call: TRBJ2-7
v_call: TRBV13
cdr3_aa: ASSLGLGLAGFALSYEQY

j_call: TRBJ2-5
v_call: TRBV5-1
cdr3_aa: ASRDPGGSETQY

j_call: TRBJ1-5
v_call: TRBV9
cdr3_aa: ASSASQGRNQPQH

j_call: TRBJ1-2
v_call: TRBV2
cdr3_aa: ASGTDRALSGYT

j_call: TRBJ2-3
v_call: TRBV6-1
cdr3_aa: AGGGLRDTQY

j_call: TRBJ1-2
v_call: TRBV2
cdr3_aa: ASSRGSADYGYT

j_call: TRBJ2-1
v_call: TRBV6-5
cdr3_aa: ASSYGDRTNEQF

j_call: TRBJ2-7
v_call: TRBV6-6
cdr3_aa: ASSLGSGEQY

j_call: TRBJ1-5
v_call: TRBV18
cdr3_aa: ASSGQVNQPQH

j_call: TRBJ2-5
v_call: TRBV7-2
cdr3_aa: ASSRGGGEETQY

j_call: TRBJ1-1
v_call: TRBV6-1
cdr3_aa: ASSEMRAGGTEAF

j_call: TRBJ2-7
v_call: TRBV5-1
cdr3_aa: ASSLDARVIYRY

j_call: TRBJ2-7
v_call: TRBV5-1
cdr3_aa: ASSEGGWEQY

j_call: TRBJ2-1
v_call: TRBV29-1
cdr3_aa: SVSGTSGTYNEQF

j_call: TRBJ2-7
v_call: TRBV19
cdr3_aa: ASSRQRSSYEQY

j_call: TRBJ1-5
v_call: TRBV11-2
cdr3_aa: ASSLGRARNQPQH